One sample yielded the 30 T cell receptor beta chains listed below, sequenced in a study of blood T cell repertoires in COVID-19. The data were produced by immunoSEQ multiplex PCR, yet TCRdb's version contains in-frame clones alone and is incomplete. This table has over 150,000 clones, under 80% appearing once. The sample consisted of peripheral blood. The receptors stem from a woman aged 50 to 65 with acute or convalescent COVID-19.

The chain uses TRBV10-3 and TRBJ2-3; 7 nucleotides align to TRBD1. Unmatched junction bases numbered 9, after V lost 2 bases and J lost 4 bases. The CDR3 consists of 16 residues. Germline V gene sequence: CDR1 ENHRY, CDR2 SYGVKD. The CDR3 sequence is CAISENRGREADTQYF. CDR3 DNA: TGTGCCATCAGTGAGAACAGGGGCCGCGAGGCAGATACGCAGTATTTT.

The gene calls are TRBV12-3 or TRBV12-4 and TRBJ2-3; D might be TRBD1 (5 bases). The CDR3 is made up of 12 amino acids. Trimming cost V 6 bases and J 7 bases, with 11 bases left between them. CDR3: CASRGALHTQYF. For the CDR3, the DNA is TGTGCCAGCAGAGGGGCCTTACATACGCAGTATTTT.

This clone has just a few counts. V usage is TRBV7-9 and J usage is TRBJ1-4, with D unresolved. The CDR3 sequence is 12 residues long. Deletions cut 1 base from V and 11 bases from J, with 8 bases between. In germline, CDR1 is SEHNR, CDR2 FQNEAQ (reference sequence). The CDR3 protein is CASSLDWRKLFF. DNA of the CDR3: TGTGCCAGCAGCTTAGATTGGCGGAAACTGTTTTTT. Looking up the rest from reference TRBV7-9 and TRBJ1-4 gives the full variable domain: DTGVSQNPRHKITKRGQNVTFRCDPISEHNRLYWYRQTLGQGPEFLTYFQNEAQLEKSRLLSDRFSAERPKGSFSTLEIQRTEQGDSAMYLCASSLDWRKLFFGSGTQLSVL.

The V and J genes are TRBV7-8 and TRBJ2-5; D possibly corresponds to TRBD2 (6 bases). With 3 bases removed from V and 7 bases from J, the gap between germline ends came to 12 bases. The CDR3 covers 13 residues. Germline CDR1 reads SGHVS; CDR2 reads FQNEAQ. The CDR3 bases are TGTGCCAGCAGCTTGCGGCGGGGTGGGACCCAGTACTTC. Protein: CASSLRRGGTQYF.

The chain has TRBV5-1 and TRBJ1-1, with a weak D call TRBD1 (5 bases). V shed 4 bases and J shed 5 bases, with 15 bases lying between them. Germline CDR1 and CDR2: SGHRS and YFSETQ. This CDR3 is 14 amino acids long. The CDR3 protein is CASSPNHGGTEAFF. DNA for the CDR3: TGCGCCAGCAGCCCTAATCATGGGGGGACTGAAGCTTTCTTT.

A single count supports this clone. The chain employs TRBV10-3 and TRBJ1-4; D is undetermined. The CDR3 consists of 13 residues. Germline V gene sequence: CDR1 ENHRY, CDR2 SYGVKD. V was cut by 4 bases and J by 7 bases, with 10 bases left in between. DNA of the CDR3: TGTGCCATCAGTGCACCGTCGCGTGAAAAACTGTTTTTT. Amino acid sequence: CAISAPSREKLFF.

V and J are TRBV10-3 and TRBJ2-5; 9 nucleotides agree with TRBD2. Trimming at V came to 4 bases and at J to 5 bases, leaving 8 bases not matched to a gene. Germline lookup yields CDR1 ENHRY and CDR2 SYGVKD. The CDR3 is made up of 15 amino acids. DNA for the CDR3: TGTGCCATCAGTGGGGGGACTAGCAGTACGGAGACCCAGTACTTC. Translated: CAISGGTSSTETQYF.

CDR3 bases: TGTGCCAGCAGCCAAGGTGGAGTAACTTATGGCTACACCTTC. Translation gives CASSQGGVTYGYTF. The chain carries TRBV3-1 (or the pseudogene TRBV3-2) and TRBJ1-2, with D uncertain. CDR3 size: 14 residues. Per germline, CDR1 LGHDT and CDR2 YNNKEL (reference sequence). Deletions cut 1 base from V and 5 bases from J, with 11 bases between.

The chain joins TRBV27 to TRBJ1-5, with D hard to call. The CDR3 is 16 amino acids. Germline assignment: CDR1 MNHEY and CDR2 SMNVEV (reference sequence). The V gene lost 6 bases and the J gene lost 0 bases, with 15 bases spanning the gap. Here the CDR3 DNA reads TGTGCCAGCAGCCCCCTCCGGGAGAATAGCAATCAGCCCCAGCATTTT. Residues: CASSPLRENSNQPQHF.

The V gene is TRBV9, the J gene TRBJ1-2; D unclear. Germline V gene data show CDR1 as SGDLS and CDR2 as YYNGEE. The CDR3 has 13 residues. V lost 2 bases, J lost 2 bases, and 7 bases lay in between. CDR3 nucleotides: TGTGCCAGCAGCGTTGAGGAGAACTATGGCTACACCTTC. It is translated as CASSVEENYGYTF.

The V gene is TRBV27, the J gene TRBJ2-2, with 10 bases fitting TRBD1. After removal of 2 bases from V and 7 bases from J, the junction contained 7 bases not matched to a gene. Germline V lookup: CDR1 MNHEY, CDR2 SMNVEV (reference sequence). This CDR3 has 16 residues. DNA of the CDR3: TGTGCCAGCAGTTTAGCCCTGACAGGGGGCCACGGGGAGCTGTTTTTT. Protein product: CASSLALTGGHGELFF.

This rearrangement joins TRBV28 to TRBJ2-7, with 10 bases identical to TRBD1. This CDR3 is 15 amino acids long. The ends lost 5 bases at V and 5 bases at J; junction bases unmatched: 9. Germline V gene sequence: CDR1 MDHEN, CDR2 SYDVKM. This CDR3 is CASSPWTGGIHEQYF. The CDR3 DNA reads as TGTGCCAGCAGTCCGTGGACAGGGGGAATACACGAGCAGTACTTC.

The V call is TRBV7-8, the J call TRBJ1-2, with 8 bases that match TRBD1. The CDR3 has 17 amino acids. CDR1 is SGHVS, CDR2 FQNEAQ, per germline. V gave up 5 bases and J gave up 6 bases; unmatched junction bases: 17. Here the CDR3 reads CASSTEKGDRPRDGYTF. DNA of the CDR3: TGTGCCAGCAGCACTGAAAAGGGGGACAGGCCCCGGGATGGCTACACCTTC.

This chain links TRBV3-1 (or the pseudogene TRBV3-2) with TRBJ2-7, with TRBD1 matching 9 bases. CDR3 length: 18 amino acids. Germline-derived CDR1 and CDR2 are LGHDT and YNNKEL (reference sequence). Unmatched junction bases numbered 12, after V lost 3 bases and J lost 0 bases. DNA of the CDR3: TGTGCCAGCAGCCACGGGACAGGGTTCCGCGGGAGCTCCTACGAGCAGTACTTC. Translation gives CASSHGTGFRGSSYEQYF.

The V call is TRBV7-2, the J call TRBJ2-2; D remains ambiguous. The CDR3 sequence is 17 residues long. In germline, CDR1 is SGHTA, CDR2 FQGNSA. Trimming cost V 2 bases and J 0 bases, with 13 bases left between them. As DNA, the CDR3 is TGTGCCAGCAGCTTATTCGCACTCTCGGCGAACACCGGGGAGCTGTTTTTT. It encodes CASSLFALSANTGELFF.

The chain uses TRBV28 and TRBJ2-7; D is ambiguous. This CDR3 comprises 12 residues. Germline V gene data show CDR1 as MDHEN and CDR2 as SYDVKM. V was pared by 10 bases and J by 5 bases, with 15 bases between. The CDR3 is CATGWSWNEQYF. The DNA of the CDR3 is TGTGCCACCGGGTGGTCTTGGAACGAGCAGTACTTC.

The chain has TRBV9 and TRBJ2-2; possibly TRBD2 for D (6 bases). Germline V CDR1 and CDR2: SGDLS, YYNGEE. V was shortened by 4 bases and J by 5 bases, with 12 bases between the two germline ends. The CDR3 loop spans 14 amino acids. As DNA, the CDR3 is TGTGCCAGCAGCACCCGGAGGGCTACCGGGGAGCTGTTTTTT. Its translation is CASSTRRATGELFF.

This clone has only one observation. The chain joins TRBV5-5 to TRBJ2-3; 7 bases map to TRBD1. This CDR3 has 17 residues. CDR1 is SGHKS, CDR2 YYEKEE, per germline (reference sequence). The J segment lost 4 bases and the V segment lost 4 bases, leaving 15 bases of the junction unmatched. As DNA, the CDR3 is TGTGCCAGCAGCGTAGCTGGGACAGCCTGGGCGGCAGATACGCAGTATTTT. It codes for CASSVAGTAWAADTQYF. The variable domain in full, with the rest retrieved from reference TRBV5-5 and TRBJ2-3, is DAGVTQSPTHLIKTRGQQVTLRCSPISGHKSVSWYQQVLGQGPQFIFQYYEKEERGRGNFPDRFSARQFPNYSSELNVNALLLGDSALYLCASSVAGTAWAADTQYFGPGTRLTVL.

This sequence joins TRBV2 and TRBJ2-2, with D possibly matching TRBD2 (7 bases). The CDR3 runs 16 residues. V lost 7 bases and J 5 bases, leaving 20 bases between the germline ends. Germline CDR1 is SNHLY and CDR2 is FYNNEI. The CDR3 region has the DNA TGTGCCAGCATTCGAGACGGGGGGCTATGGACCGGGGAGCTGTTTTTT. This encodes CASIRDGGLWTGELFF.

The gene calls are TRBV11-3 and TRBJ2-2, with 8 bases lining up with TRBD2. The germline gives CDR1 SGHNT, CDR2 YENEEA. V lost 4 bases to trimming and J lost 1 base; unmatched junction nucleotides: 5. This CDR3 spans 16 amino acids. CDR3: CASSSLAGGNTGELFF. The DNA for the CDR3 is TGTGCCAGCAGCTCACTGGCGGGGGGGAACACCGGGGAGCTGTTTTTT.

This rearrangement joins TRBV7-2 to TRBJ2-2; no firm D call. V shed 2 bases and J shed 4 bases, with 11 bases lying between them. CDR1 SGHTA and CDR2 FQGNSA come from the germline V gene. This CDR3 contains 15 residues. The CDR3 DNA is TGTGCCAGCAGCTTATTGGCAGGCTTCACCGGGGAGCTGTTTTTT. Its translation is CASSLLAGFTGELFF.

The chain employs TRBV9 and TRBJ2-2, with a weak D call TRBD1 (6 bases). V lost 0 bases, J lost 6 bases, and 12 bases lay in between. The CDR3 consists of 15 residues. Germline V lookup: CDR1 SGDLS, CDR2 YYNGEE. CDR3 in amino acids: CASSVAIGGPGELFF. The CDR3 DNA reads TGTGCCAGCAGCGTAGCTATAGGGGGACCCGGGGAGCTGTTTTTT.

The V gene is TRBV28, the J gene TRBJ2-7; no clear D gene. V gave up 6 bases and J gave up 6 bases, with 9 bases separating them. Germline loops: CDR1 MDHEN, CDR2 SYDVKM. This CDR3 contains 11 residues. This chain's CDR3 is CASRVSGEQYF. For the CDR3, the DNA is TGTGCCAGCAGAGTTAGTGGCGAGCAGTACTTC.

V and J are TRBV7-2 and TRBJ2-1; D is unclear. The CDR3 loop spans 15 amino acids. Trimming left V 4 bases short and J 5 bases short, with 15 bases between. CDR1 and CDR2 from the germline V gene are SGHTA and FQGNSA. The CDR3 reads CASSSRRTTNNEQFF. CDR3 coding DNA: TGTGCCAGCAGCTCCAGACGCACTACTAACAATGAGCAGTTCTTC.

The sample holds many counts of this clone. The rearrangement uses TRBV19 and TRBJ2-2; 8 bases align to TRBD1. The V segment lost 10 bases and the J segment 6 bases; nucleotides outside the gene matches: 10. CDR3 length equals 14 residues. Germline CDR1 LNHDA, CDR2 SQIVND (reference sequence). CDR3 in amino acids: CATGTRGRPGELFF. CDR3 in DNA: TGTGCCACCGGGACCAGGGGGCGCCCCGGGGAGCTGTTTTTT.

The V and J genes are TRBV27 and TRBJ1-2; 8 bases line up with TRBD1. Germline trimming cut 0 bases from V and 5 bases from J; bases unmatched to any gene: 2. CDR1 MNHEY and CDR2 SMNVEV come from the germline V gene (reference sequence). The CDR3 has 14 residues. This CDR3 is CASSLSTGAYGYTF. In nucleotides, the CDR3 is TGTGCCAGCAGTTTATCGACAGGGGCGTATGGCTACACCTTC.

The J gene is TRBJ1-1, the V gene TRBV14; 7 bases fit TRBD1. The J segment lost 2 bases and the V segment lost 2 bases, leaving 5 bases of the junction unmatched. CDR3 size: 15 residues. Germline loops: CDR1 SGHDN, CDR2 FVKESK. CDR3 DNA: TGTGCCAGCAGCCAAAGACGGGACAGAAACACTGAAGCTTTCTTT. Its protein is CASSQRRDRNTEAFF.

The J gene is TRBJ1-2, the V gene TRBV7-2, with no clear D. Trimming left V 4 bases short and J 4 bases short, with 10 bases between. CDR3 length equals 13 residues. Per the germline V gene, CDR1 is SGHTA and CDR2 is FQGNSA. The CDR3 DNA is TGTGCCAGCAGCTCCACTCCTCCCTATGGCTACACCTTC. Its protein product is CASSSTPPYGYTF.

The chain is built from TRBV7-2 and TRBJ1-2; a possible D gene is TRBD1 (6 bases). Trimming removed 2 bases from V and 9 bases from J, with 28 bases in between. Germline assignment: CDR1 SGHTA and CDR2 FQGNSA. The CDR3 covers 18 residues. DNA of the CDR3: TGTGCCAGCAGCTTATTCTCCTCGGGTTCGGGGGGGGCAAGGAGCTACACCTTC. It translates to CASSLFSSGSGGARSYTF.

The V and J genes are TRBV10-2 and TRBJ2-2, with D possibly TRBD1 on 6 matching bases. V was pared by 3 bases and J by 6 bases, with 11 bases between. This CDR3 is built from 14 residues. Germline V CDR1 and CDR2: WSHSY, SAAADI. CDR3 in amino acids: CASSDGQPAGELFF. The CDR3, as DNA: TGCGCCAGCAGTGACGGACAGCCCGCCGGGGAGCTGTTTTTT.